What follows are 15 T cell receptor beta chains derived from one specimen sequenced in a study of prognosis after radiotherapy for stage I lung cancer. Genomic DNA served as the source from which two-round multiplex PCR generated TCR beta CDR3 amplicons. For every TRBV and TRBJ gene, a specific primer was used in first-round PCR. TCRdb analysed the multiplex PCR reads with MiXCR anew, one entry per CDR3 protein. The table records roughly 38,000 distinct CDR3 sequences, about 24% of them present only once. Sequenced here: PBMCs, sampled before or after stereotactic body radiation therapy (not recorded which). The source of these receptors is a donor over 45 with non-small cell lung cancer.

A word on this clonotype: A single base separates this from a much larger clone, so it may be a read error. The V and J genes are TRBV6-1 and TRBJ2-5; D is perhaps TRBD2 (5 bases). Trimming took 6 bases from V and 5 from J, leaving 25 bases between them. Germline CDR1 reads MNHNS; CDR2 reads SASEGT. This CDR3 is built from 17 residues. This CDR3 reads CASSSALLEGSWETQYF. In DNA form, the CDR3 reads TGTGCCAGCAGCTCGGCCCTACTAGAGGGATCTTGGGAGACCCAGTACTTC.

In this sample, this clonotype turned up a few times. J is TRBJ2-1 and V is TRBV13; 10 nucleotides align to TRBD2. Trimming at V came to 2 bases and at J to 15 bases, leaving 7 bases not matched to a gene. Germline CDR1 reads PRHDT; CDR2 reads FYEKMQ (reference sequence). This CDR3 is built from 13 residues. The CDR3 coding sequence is TGTGCCAGCAGCTTACCTAGCGGGGGCTTTTTGTTCTTC. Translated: CASSLPSGGFLFF.

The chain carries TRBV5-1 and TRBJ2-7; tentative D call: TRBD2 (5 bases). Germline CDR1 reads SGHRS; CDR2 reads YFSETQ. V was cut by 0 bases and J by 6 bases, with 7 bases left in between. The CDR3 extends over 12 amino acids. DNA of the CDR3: TGCGCCAGCAGCTTGGGAGGGCTCGAGCAGTACTTC. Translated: CASSLGGLEQYF.

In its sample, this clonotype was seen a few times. The chain's CDR3 is CASSQGDRPQGPQHF. As DNA, the CDR3 is TGTGCCAGCAGCCAAGGCGACAGGCCTCAGGGTCCCCAGCATTTT. The chain has TRBV4-2 and TRBJ1-5; TRBD1 is a possible D gene (6 bases). Germline values: CDR1 LGHNA, CDR2 YNFKEQ. CDR3 length: 15 residues. The V gene lost 1 base and the J gene lost 10 bases, with 17 bases spanning the gap.

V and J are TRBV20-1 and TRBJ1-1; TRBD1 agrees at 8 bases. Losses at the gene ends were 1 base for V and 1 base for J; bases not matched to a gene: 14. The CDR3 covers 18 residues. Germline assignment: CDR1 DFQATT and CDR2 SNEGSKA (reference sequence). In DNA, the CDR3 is TGCAGTGCTAGAGTCCCCCACCAGGGGGCTAATTGGAACACTGAAGCTTTCTTT. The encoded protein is CSARVPHQGANWNTEAFF.

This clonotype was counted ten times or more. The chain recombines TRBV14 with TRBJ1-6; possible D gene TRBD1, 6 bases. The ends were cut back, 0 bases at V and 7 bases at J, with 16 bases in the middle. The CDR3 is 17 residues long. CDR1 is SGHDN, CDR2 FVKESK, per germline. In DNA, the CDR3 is TGTGCCAGCAGCCAAGATGTAGGGGGGGCGAGGAATTCACCCCTCCACTTT. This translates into CASSQDVGGARNSPLHF.

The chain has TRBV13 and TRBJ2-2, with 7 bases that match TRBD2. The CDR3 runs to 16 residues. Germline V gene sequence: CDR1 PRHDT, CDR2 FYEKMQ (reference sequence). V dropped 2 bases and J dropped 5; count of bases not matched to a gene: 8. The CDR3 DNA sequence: TGTGCCAGCAGCTTAATGCGCGGGAGCATGACCGGGGAGCTGTTTTTT. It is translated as CASSLMRGSMTGELFF.

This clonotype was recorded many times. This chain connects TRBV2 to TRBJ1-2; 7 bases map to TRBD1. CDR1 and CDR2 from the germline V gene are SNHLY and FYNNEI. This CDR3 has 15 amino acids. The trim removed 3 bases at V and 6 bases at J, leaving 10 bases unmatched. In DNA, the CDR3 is TGTGCCAGCAGTGAGATAGGGGGCGCGGGGAATGGCTACACCTTC. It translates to CASSEIGGAGNGYTF.

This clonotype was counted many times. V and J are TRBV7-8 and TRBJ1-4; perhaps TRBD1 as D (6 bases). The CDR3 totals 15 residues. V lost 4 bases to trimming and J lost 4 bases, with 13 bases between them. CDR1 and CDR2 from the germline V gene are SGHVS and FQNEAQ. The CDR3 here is CASSSHRVDNEKLFF. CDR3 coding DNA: TGTGCCAGCAGCTCCCACAGGGTAGATAATGAAAAACTGTTTTTT.

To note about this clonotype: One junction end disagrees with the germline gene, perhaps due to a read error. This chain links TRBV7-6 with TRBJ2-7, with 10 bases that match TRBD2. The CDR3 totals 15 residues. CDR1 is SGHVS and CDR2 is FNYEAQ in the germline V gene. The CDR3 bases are TGCGCCAGCAGATCGACTAGCGGGTCCGGCTACGAGCAGTACTTC. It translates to CASRSTSGSGYEQYF.

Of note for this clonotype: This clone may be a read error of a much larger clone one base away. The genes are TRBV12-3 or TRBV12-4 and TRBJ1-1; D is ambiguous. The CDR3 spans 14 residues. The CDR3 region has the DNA TGTCCCAGCAGTTTTGGCGGGGTTTACACTGAAGCTTTCTTT. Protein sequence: CPSSFGGVYTEAFF.

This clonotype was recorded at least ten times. The CDR3 region is CASTLRGSYNEQFF. The CDR3 region has the DNA TGTGCCAGCACCCTCAGGGGCTCCTACAATGAGCAGTTCTTC. The V gene is TRBV6-1, the J gene TRBJ2-1, with D perhaps matching TRBD1 (6 bases). CDR3 size: 14 residues. V was shortened by 7 bases and J by 0 bases, with 10 bases between the two germline ends. Per germline, CDR1 MNHNS and CDR2 SASEGT.

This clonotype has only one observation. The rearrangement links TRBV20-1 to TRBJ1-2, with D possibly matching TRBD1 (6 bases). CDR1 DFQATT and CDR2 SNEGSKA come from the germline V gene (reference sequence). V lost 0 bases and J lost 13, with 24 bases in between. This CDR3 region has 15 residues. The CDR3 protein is CSAREGGRPGVAATF. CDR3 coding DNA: TGCAGTGCTAGAGAAGGGGGGAGGCCAGGGGTCGCTGCCACCTTC.

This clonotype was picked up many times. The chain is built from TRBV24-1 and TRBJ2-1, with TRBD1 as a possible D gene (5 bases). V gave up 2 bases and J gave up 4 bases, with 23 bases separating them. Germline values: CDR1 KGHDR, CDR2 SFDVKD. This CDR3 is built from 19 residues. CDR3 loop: CATSDWKVIRGRSYNEQFF. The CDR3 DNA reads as TGTGCCACCAGTGATTGGAAGGTAATAAGGGGTAGGAGTTACAATGAGCAGTTCTTC.

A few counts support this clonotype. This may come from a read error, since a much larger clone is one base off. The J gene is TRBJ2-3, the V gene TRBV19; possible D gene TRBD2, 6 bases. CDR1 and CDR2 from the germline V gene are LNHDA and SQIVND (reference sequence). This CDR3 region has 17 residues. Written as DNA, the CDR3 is TGTTCCAGTAGTATAGGTGGGCGGGGCGGGGGCACAGATACGCAGTATTTT. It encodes CSSSIGGRGGGTDTQYF.